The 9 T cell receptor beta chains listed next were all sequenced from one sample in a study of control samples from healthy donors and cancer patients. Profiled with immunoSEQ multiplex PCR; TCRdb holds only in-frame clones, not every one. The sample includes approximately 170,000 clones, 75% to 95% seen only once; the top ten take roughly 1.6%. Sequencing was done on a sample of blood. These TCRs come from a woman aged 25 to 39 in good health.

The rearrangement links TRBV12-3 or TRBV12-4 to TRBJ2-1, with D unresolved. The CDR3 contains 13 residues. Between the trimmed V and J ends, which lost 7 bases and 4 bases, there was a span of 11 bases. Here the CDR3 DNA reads TGTGCCAGCACAGGTTTTACGTACAATGAGCAGTTCTTC. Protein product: CASTGFTYNEQFF.

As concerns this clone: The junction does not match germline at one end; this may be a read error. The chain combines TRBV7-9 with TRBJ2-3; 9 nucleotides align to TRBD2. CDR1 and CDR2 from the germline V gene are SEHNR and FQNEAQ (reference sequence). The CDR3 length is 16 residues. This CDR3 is CASSLAVGTSKDTQYF. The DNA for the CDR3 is TGTGCCAGCAGCTTAGCGGTGGGGACTAGCAAAGATACGCAGTATTTT.

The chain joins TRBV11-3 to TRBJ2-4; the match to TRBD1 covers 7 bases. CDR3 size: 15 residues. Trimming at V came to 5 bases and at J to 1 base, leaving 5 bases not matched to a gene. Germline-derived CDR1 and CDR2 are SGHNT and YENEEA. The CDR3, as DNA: TGTGCCAGCAGCGCATCACAGGGGGCCAAAAACATTCAGTACTTC. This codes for CASSASQGAKNIQYF.

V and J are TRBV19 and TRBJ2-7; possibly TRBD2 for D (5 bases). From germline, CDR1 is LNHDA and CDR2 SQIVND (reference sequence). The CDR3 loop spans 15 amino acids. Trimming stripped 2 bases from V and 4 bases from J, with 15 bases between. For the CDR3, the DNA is TGTGCCAGTAGTATATCCCAGCGGCCGCCGTACGAGCAGTACTTC. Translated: CASSISQRPPYEQYF.

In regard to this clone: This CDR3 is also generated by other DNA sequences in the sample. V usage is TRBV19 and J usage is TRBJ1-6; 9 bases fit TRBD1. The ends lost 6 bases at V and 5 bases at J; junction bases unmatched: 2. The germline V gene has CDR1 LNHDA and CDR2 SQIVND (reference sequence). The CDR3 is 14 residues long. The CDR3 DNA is TGTGCCAGTAGAGACAGGGGGAATAATTCACCCCTCCACTTT. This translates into CASRDRGNNSPLHF.

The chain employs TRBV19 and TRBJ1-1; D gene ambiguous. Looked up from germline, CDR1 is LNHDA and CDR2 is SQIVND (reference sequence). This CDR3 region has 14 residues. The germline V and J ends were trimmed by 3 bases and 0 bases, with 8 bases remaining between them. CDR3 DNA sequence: TGTGCCAGTAGTATGACACAGATGAACACTGAAGCTTTCTTT. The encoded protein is CASSMTQMNTEAFF. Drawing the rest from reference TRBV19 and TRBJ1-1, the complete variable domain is DGGITQSPKYLFRKEGQNVTLSCEQNLNHDAMYWYRQDPGQGLRLIYYSQIVNDFQKGDIAEGYSVSREKKESFPLTVTSAQKNPTAFYLCASSMTQMNTEAFFGQGTRLTVV.

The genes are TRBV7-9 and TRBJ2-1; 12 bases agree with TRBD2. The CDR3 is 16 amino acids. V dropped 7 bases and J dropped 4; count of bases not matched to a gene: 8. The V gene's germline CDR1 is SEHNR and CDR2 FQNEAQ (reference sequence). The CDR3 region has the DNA TGTGCCAGCACCTTGACTAGCGGGGGCCGGTACAATGAGCAGTTCTTC. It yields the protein CASTLTSGGRYNEQFF.

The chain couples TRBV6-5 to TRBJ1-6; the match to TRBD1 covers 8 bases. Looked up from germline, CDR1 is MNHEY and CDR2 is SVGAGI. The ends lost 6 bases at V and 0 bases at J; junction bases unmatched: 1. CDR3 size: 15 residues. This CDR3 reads CASRTGGSYNSPLHF. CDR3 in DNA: TGTGCCAGCAGAACAGGGGGCTCCTATAATTCACCCCTCCACTTT.

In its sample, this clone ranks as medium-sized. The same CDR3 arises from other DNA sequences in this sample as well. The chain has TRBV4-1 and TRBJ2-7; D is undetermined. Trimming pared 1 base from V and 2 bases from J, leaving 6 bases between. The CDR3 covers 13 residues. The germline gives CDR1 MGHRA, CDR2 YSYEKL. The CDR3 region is CASSQGVTYEQYF. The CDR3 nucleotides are TGCGCCAGCAGCCAAGGGGTCACCTACGAGCAGTACTTC.